The clone carrying this T cell receptor beta chain was counted a few times. The antigen remains undetermined. The data belong to a study of T cell repertoires in cytomegalovirus infection. About the research overall: Matching HLA type and CMV infection were both indicated by public TCR beta signatures. Findings of the study overall: CMV-specific TCR beta clonotypes restricted by HLA-C dominated the ex vivo response. Carriers of CMV plus the relevant HLA were identified by cumulative public TCR beta family frequency.

The CDR3 length is 14 residues. V lost 7 bases, J lost 3 bases, and 14 bases lay in between. TCRdb re-called the reads through MiXCR, storing one row per CDR3 protein. The sample contains more than 650,000 distinct CDR3 sequences, 35% of which appear only once. Sequences were obtained from PBMCs. This chain connects TRBV12-3 or TRBV12-4 to TRBJ2-3; maybe TRBD2 (5 bases). This TCR came from a human donor in good health (CMV status not recorded). Some clones in this sample may be carry-over from other donors' samples. The CDR3 sequence: CASISEVSTDTQYF. The CDR3 DNA reads as TGTGCCAGCATTTCGGAGGTATCGACAGATACGCAGTATTTT.